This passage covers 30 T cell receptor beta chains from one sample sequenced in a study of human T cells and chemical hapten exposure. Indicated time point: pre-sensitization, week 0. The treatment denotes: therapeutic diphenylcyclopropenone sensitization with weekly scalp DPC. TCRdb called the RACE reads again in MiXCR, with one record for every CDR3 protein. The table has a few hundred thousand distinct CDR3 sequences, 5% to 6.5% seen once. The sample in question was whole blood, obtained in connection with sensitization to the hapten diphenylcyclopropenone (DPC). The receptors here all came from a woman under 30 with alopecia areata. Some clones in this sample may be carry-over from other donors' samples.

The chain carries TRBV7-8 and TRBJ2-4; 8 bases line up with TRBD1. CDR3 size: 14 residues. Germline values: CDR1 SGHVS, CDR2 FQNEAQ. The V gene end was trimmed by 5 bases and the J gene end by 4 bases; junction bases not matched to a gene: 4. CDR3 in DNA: TGTGCCAGCAGCCCCCGACAGGGGAAAAACATTCAGTACTTC. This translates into CASSPRQGKNIQYF.

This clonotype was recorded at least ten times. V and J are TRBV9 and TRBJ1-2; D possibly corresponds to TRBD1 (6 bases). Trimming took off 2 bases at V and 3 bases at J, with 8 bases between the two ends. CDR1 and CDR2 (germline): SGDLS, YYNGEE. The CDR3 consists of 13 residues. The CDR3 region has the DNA TGTGCCAGCAGCGTCGGACAGTACTATGGCTACACCTTC. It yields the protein CASSVGQYYGYTF.

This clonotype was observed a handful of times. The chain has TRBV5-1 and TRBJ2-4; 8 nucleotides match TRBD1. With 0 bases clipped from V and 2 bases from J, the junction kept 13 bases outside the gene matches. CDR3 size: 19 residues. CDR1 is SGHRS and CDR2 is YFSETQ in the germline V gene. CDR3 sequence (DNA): TGCGCCAGCAGCTTGGAGACAGGGGCCCTAGTTAGAACCAAAAACATTCAGTACTTC. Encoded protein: CASSLETGALVRTKNIQYF.

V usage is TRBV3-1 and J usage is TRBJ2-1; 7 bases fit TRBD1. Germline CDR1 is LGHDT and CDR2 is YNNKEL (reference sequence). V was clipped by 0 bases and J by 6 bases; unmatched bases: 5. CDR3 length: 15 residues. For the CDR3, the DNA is TGTGCCAGCAGCCAAGATGGAAGACAGGGCAATGAGCAGTTCTTC. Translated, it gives CASSQDGRQGNEQFF.

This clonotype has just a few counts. CDR3 sequence (DNA): TGCAGTGTGGCTACCGGTTACAATCAGCCCCAGCATTTT. It codes for CSVATGYNQPQHF. V usage is TRBV20-1 and J usage is TRBJ1-5, with D unresolved. Germline CDR1 is DFQATT and CDR2 is SNEGSKA (reference sequence). This CDR3 has 13 residues. V was pared by 7 bases and J by 3 bases, with 13 bases between.

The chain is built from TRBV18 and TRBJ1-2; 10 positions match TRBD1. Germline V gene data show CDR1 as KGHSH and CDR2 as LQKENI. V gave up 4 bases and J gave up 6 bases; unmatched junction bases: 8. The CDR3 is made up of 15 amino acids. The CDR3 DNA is TGTGCCAGCTCACTCTCGACAGGGGGCGCCGATGGCTACACCTTC. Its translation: CASSLSTGGADGYTF. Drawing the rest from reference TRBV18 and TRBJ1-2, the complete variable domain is NAGVMQNPRHLVRRRGQEARLRCSPMKGHSHVYWYRQLPEEGLKFMVYLQKENIIDESGMPKERFSAEFPKEGPSILRIQQVVRGDSAAYFCASSLSTGGADGYTFGSGTRLTVV.

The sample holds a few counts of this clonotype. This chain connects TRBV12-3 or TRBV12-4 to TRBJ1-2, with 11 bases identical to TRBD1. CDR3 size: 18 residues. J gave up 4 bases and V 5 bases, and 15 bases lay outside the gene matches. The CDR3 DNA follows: TGTGCCAGCAGTCCAGCCGGGACAGGGGGTTGGAGCGGCTATGGCTACACCTTC. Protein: CASSPAGTGGWSGYGYTF.

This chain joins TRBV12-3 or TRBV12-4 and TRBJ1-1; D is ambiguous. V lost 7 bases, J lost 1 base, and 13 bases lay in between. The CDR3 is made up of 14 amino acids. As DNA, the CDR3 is TGTGCCAGCACCTTAGGAGGTCCGAACACTGAAGCTTTCTTT. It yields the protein CASTLGGPNTEAFF.

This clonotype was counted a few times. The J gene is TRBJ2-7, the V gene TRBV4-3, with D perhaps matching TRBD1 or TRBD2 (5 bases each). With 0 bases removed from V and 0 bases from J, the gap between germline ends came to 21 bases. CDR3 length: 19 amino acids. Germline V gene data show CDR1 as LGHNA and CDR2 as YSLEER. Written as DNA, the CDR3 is TGCGCCAGCAGCCAAGATCGGGGCTCTACCGGGGCCAGCTCCTACGAGCAGTACTTC. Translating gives CASSQDRGSTGASSYEQYF.

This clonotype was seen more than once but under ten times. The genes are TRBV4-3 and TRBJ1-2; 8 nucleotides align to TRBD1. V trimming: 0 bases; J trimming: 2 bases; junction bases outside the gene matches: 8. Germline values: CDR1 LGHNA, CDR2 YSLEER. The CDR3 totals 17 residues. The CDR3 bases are TGCGCCAGCAGCCAAGATATGGACAGGGAGTTAAACTATGGCTACACCTTC. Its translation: CASSQDMDRELNYGYTF.

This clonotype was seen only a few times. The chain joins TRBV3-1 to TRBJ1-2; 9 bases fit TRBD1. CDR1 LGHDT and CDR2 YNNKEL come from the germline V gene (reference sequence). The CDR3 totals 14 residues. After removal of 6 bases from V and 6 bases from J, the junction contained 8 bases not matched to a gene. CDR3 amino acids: CASSPGTGRNGYTF. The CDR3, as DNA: TGTGCCAGCAGTCCCGGGACAGGGCGGAATGGCTACACCTTC.

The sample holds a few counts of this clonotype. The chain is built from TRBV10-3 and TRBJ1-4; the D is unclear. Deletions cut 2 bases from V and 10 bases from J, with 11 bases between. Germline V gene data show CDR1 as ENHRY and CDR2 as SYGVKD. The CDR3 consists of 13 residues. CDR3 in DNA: TGTGCCATCAGTGAGAGTCCCAGCATAAAACTGTTTTTT. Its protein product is CAISESPSIKLFF.

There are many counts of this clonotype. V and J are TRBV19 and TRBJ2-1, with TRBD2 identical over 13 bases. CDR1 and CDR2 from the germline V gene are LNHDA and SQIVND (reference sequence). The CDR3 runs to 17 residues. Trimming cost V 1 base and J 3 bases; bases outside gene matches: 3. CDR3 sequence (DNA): TGTGCCAGTAGTATAGCCCGACTAGCGGGGGGCTACAATGAGCAGTTCTTC. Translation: CASSIARLAGGYNEQFF.

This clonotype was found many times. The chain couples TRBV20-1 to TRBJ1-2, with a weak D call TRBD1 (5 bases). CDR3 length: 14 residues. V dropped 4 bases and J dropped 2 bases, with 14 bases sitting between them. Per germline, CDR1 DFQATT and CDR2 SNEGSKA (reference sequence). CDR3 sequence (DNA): TGCAGTGCTAAGCCCCCCCCAGGGAACTATGGCTACACCTTC. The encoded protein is CSAKPPPGNYGYTF.

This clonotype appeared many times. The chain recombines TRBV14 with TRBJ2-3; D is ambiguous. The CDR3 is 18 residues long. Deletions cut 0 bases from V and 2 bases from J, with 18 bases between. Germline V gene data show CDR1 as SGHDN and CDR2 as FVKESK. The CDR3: CASSQDLLTYSYTDTQYF. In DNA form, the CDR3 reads TGTGCCAGCAGCCAAGACCTCCTCACGTACTCCTACACAGATACGCAGTATTTT.

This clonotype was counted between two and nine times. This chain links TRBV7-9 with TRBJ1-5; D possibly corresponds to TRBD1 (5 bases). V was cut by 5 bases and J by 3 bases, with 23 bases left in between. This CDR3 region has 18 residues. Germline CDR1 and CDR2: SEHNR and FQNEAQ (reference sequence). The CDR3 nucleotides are TGTGCCAGCAGCCACGAAGGGCAGGGCGGATTTACCAATCAGCCCCAGCATTTT. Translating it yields CASSHEGQGGFTNQPQHF.

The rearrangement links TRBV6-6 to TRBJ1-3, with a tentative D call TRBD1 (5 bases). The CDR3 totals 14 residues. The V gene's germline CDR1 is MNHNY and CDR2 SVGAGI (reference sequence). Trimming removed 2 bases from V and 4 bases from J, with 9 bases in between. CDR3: CASSYGAPGNTIYF. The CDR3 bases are TGTGCCAGCAGTTACGGGGCGCCCGGAAACACCATATATTTT.

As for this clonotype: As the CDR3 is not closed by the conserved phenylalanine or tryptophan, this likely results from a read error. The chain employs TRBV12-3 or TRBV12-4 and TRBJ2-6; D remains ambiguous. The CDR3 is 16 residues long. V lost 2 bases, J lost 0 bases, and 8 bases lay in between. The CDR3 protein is CASSLPLGSGANVLTY. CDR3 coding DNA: TGTGCCAGCAGTTTACCCCTAGGCTCTGGGGCCAACGTCCTGACTTAC.

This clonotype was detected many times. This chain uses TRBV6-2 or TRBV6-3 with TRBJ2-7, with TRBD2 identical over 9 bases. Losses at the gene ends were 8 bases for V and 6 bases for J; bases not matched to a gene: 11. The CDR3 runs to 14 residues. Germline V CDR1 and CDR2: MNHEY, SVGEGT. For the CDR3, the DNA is TGTGCCAGCTCCCCCGGCGGGGGGGTCTTCGAGCAGTACTTC. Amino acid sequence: CASSPGGGVFEQYF.

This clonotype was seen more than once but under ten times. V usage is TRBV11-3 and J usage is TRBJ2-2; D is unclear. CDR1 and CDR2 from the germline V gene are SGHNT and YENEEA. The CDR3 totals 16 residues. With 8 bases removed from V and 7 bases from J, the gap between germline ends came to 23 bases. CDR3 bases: TGTGCCAGCCAAGTCGAGGACCCCCAGGTTGGCGGGGAGCTGTTTTTT. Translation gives CASQVEDPQVGGELFF.

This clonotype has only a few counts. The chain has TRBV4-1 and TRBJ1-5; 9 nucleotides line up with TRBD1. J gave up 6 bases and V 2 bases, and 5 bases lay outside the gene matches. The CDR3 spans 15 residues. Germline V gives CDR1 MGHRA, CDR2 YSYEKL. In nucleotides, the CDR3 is TGCGCCAGCAGCCAATTGGACAGGGGAGTTCAGCCCCAGCATTTT. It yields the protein CASSQLDRGVQPQHF.

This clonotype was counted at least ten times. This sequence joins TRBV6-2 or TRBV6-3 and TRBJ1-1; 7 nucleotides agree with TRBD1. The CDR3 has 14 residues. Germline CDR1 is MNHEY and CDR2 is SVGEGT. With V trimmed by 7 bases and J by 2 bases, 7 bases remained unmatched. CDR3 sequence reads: CASTRTGRNTEAFF. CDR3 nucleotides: TGTGCCAGCACTCGGACAGGCCGAAACACTGAAGCTTTCTTT.

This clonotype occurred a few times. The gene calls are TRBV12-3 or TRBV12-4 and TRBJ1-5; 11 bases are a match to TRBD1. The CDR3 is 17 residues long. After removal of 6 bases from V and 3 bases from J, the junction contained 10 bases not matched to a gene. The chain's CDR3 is CASSLGQGARVNQPQHF. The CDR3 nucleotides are TGTGCCAGCAGCCTTGGACAGGGGGCGAGGGTCAATCAGCCCCAGCATTTT.

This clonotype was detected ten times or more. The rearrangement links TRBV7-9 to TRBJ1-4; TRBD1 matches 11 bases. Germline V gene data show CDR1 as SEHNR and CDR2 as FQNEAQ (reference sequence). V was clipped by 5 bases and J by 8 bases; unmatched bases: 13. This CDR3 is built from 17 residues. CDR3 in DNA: TGTGCCAGCAGCACGCCGGACAGGGGGCTGAATCCGGAAAAACTGTTTTTT. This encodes CASSTPDRGLNPEKLFF. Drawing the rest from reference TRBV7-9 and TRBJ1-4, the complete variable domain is DTGVSQNPRHKITKRGQNVTFRCDPISEHNRLYWYRQTLGQGPEFLTYFQNEAQLEKSRLLSDRFSAERPKGSFSTLEIQRTEQGDSAMYLCASSTPDRGLNPEKLFFGSGTQLSVL.

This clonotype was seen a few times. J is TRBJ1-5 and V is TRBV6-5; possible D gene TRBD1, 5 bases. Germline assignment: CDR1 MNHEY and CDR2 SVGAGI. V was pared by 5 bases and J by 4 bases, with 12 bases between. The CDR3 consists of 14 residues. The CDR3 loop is CASSSHPGNQPQHF. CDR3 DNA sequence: TGTGCCAGCAGTAGTCATCCAGGGAATCAGCCCCAGCATTTT.

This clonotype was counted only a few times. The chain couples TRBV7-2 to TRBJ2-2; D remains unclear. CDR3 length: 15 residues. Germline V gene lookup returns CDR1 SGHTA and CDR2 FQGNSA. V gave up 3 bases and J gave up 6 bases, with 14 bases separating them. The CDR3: CASSFTLGSAGELFF. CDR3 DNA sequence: TGTGCCAGCAGCTTTACTCTGGGATCGGCCGGGGAGCTGTTTTTT. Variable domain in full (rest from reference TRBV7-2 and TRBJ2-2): GAGVSQSPSNKVTEKGKDVELRCDPISGHTALYWYRQSLGQGLEFLIYFQGNSAPDKSGLPSDRFSAERTGGSVSTLTIQRTQQEDSAVYLCASSFTLGSAGELFFGEGSRLTVL.

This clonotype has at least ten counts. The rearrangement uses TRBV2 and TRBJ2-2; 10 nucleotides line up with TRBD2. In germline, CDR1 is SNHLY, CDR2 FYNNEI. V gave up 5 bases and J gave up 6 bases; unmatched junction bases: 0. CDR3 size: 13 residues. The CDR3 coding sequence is TGTGCCAGCAGTAGCGGGGGGGCCGGGGAGCTGTTTTTT. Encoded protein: CASSSGGAGELFF. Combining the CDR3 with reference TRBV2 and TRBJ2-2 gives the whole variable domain EPEVTQTPSHQVTQMGQEVILRCVPISNHLYFYWYRQILGQKVEFLVSFYNNEISEKSEIFDDQFSVERPDGSNFTLKIRSTKLEDSAMYFCASSSGGAGELFFGEGSRLTVL.

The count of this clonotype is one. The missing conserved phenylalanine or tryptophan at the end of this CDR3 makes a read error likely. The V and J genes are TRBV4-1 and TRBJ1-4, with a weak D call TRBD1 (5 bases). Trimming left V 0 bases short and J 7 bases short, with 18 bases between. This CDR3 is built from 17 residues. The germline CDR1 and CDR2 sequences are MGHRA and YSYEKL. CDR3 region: CASSQDNRPGGGEKLFL. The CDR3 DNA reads TGCGCCAGCAGCCAAGATAATCGGCCCGGGGGTGGTGAAAAACTGTTTCTT.

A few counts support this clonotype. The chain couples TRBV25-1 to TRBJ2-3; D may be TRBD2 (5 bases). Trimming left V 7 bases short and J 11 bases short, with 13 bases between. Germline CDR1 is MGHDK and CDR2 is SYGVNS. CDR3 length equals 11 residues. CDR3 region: CASIGGYKQYF. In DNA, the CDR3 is TGTGCCAGCATCGGCGGGTATAAGCAGTATTTT.

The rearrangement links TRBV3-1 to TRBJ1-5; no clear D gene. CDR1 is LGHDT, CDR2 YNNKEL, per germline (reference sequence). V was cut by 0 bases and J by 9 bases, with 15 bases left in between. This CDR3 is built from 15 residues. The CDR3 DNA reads TGTGCCAGCAGCCAAGAGTCGTCTGCTTTTTCGCCCCAGCATTTT. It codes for CASSQESSAFSPQHF.